This T cell receptor beta chain stems from a study of blood T cell repertoires in COVID-19. Study overall: Acute-phase and convalescent COVID-19 samples originated in the United States, Italy and Spain.

Clones were sequenced by immunoSEQ multiplex PCR, and TCRdb holds only the in-frame ones, with some missing. Of tens of thousands of clones listed, about 77% were seen once; the top ten hold 25% to 35%. There are 15 residues in the CDR3. The V gene's germline CDR1 is SGDLS and CDR2 YYNGEE. The trim removed 3 bases at V and 5 bases at J, leaving 7 bases unmatched. This clone has just a few counts. This receptor was obtained from a woman aged 70-85 years with acute or convalescent COVID-19. V and J are TRBV9 and TRBJ2-7, with 11 bases lining up with TRBD1. The sequenced sample was peripheral blood. For the CDR3, the DNA is TGTGCCAGCAGCGAGGGGACAGGGGGAATCCACGAGCAGTACTTC. Translation: CASSEGTGGIHEQYF.